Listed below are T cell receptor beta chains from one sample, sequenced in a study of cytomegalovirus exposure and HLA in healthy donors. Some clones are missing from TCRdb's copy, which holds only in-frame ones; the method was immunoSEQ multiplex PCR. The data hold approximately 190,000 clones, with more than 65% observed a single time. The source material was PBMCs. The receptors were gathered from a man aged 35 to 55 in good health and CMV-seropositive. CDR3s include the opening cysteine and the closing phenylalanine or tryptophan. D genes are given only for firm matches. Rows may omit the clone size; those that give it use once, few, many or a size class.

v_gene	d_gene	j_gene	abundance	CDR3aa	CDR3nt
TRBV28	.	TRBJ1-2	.	CASLRGNINYGYTF	TGTGCCAGCCTCAGGGGAAATATAAACTATGGCTACACCTTC
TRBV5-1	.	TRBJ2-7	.	CASSGGLLTGSYEQYF	TGCGCCAGCAGCGGGGGACTTTTGACGGGCTCCTACGAGCAGTACTTC
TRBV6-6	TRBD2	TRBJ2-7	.	CASSYYASGRADEQYF	TGTGCCAGCAGTTACTACGCTAGCGGGAGGGCGGATGAGCAGTACTTC
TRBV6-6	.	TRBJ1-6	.	CASSRQDGNSPLHF	TGTGCCAGCAGTCGACAGGACGGGAATTCACCCCTCCACTTT
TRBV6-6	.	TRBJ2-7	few	CASNRDIPYEQYF	TGTGCCAGCAACCGGGACATTCCCTACGAGCAGTACTTC
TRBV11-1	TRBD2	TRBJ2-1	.	CASSFSSGAPPEQFF	TGTGCCAGCAGCTTCTCTAGCGGGGCCCCCCCTGAGCAGTTCTTC
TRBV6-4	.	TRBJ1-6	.	CASSGRSEWKPPLHF	TGTGCCAGCAGTGGTCGGAGCGAGTGGAAACCACCCCTCCACTTT
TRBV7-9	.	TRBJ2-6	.	CASSLEGTGANVLTF	TGTGCCAGCAGCTTAGAGGGGACTGGGGCCAACGTCCTGACTTTC
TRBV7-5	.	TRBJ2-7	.	CVRSLALGQVYEQYF	TGTGTCAGAAGCTTAGCCCTGGGGCAGGTTTACGAGCAGTACTTC
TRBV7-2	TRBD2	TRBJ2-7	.	CASTAGGSLYEQYF	TGTGCCAGTACAGCGGGAGGGAGTCTCTACGAGCAGTACTTC
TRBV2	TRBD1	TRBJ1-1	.	CASSGDRGNTEAFF	TGTGCCAGCAGTGGGGACAGGGGGAACACTGAAGCTTTCTTT
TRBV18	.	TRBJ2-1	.	CASSPELPGNEQFF	TGTGCCAGCTCACCCGAACTCCCTGGCAATGAGCAGTTCTTC
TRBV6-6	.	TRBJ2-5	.	CASSDSEQETQYF	TGTGCCAGCAGCGACAGCGAACAAGAGACCCAGTACTTC
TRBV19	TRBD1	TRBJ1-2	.	CASSRGQGNYGYTF	TGTGCCAGTAGTAGAGGACAGGGGAACTATGGCTACACCTTC
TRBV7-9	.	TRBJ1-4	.	CASSLGEGLRREKLFF	TGTGCCAGCAGCTTAGGAGAGGGCTTAAGGAGGGAAAAACTGTTTTTT
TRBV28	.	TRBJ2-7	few	CASSPAETFSYEQYF	TGTGCCAGCTCTCCAGCGGAGACTTTCTCCTACGAGCAGTACTTC
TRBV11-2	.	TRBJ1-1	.	CASRPELDSKNTEAFF	TGTGCCAGCAGACCTGAGCTAGACAGTAAGAACACTGAAGCTTTCTTT
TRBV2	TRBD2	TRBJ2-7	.	CASKRAGGSYEQYF	TGTGCCAGCAAAAGGGCGGGGGGATCCTACGAGCAGTACTTC
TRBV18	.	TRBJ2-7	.	CASSPSAKNEQYF	TGTGCCAGCTCACCCTCCGCGAAAAACGAGCAGTACTTC
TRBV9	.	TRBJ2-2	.	CASSVAQGRTGELFF	TGTGCCAGCAGCGTAGCCCAGGGTAGGACCGGGGAGCTGTTTTTT
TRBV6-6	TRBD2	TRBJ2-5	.	CASSRTSQTQETQYF	TGTGCCAGCAGCCGGACTAGCCAAACCCAAGAGACCCAGTACTTC
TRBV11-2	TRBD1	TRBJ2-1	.	CASKRRDRGRNEQFF	TGTGCCAGCAAGAGGCGCGACAGGGGCAGGAATGAGCAGTTCTTC
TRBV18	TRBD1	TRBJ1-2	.	CASSPRRDAGGNYGYTF	TGTGCCAGCTCACCACGAAGGGATGCAGGGGGAAACTATGGCTACACCTTC
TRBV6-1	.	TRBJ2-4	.	CASSEASYVRLAKNIQYF	TGTGCCAGCAGTGAAGCCTCCTACGTCAGGCTAGCCAAAAACATTCAGTACTTC
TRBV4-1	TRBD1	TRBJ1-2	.	CASSQERGTGRGYTF	TGCGCCAGCAGCCAAGAACGAGGGACAGGGCGCGGCTACACCTTC
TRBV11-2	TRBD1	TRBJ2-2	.	CASSSATGVNSGELFF	TGTGCCAGCAGCTCAGCGACAGGGGTCAATTCCGGGGAGCTGTTTTTT
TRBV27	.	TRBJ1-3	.	CASSPDTPGNTIYF	TGTGCCAGCAGTCCCGACACCCCTGGAAACACCATATATTTT
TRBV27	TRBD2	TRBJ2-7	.	CASSPRLGLVAYEQYF	TGTGCCAGCAGTCCTCGACTCGGACTAGTCGCCTACGAGCAGTACTTC
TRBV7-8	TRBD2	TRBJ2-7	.	CASSPGLAGGTYEQYF	TGTGCCAGCAGCCCGGGACTAGCGGGGGGGACCTACGAGCAGTACTTC
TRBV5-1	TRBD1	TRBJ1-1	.	CASSLGQTSKAFF	TGCGCCAGCAGCCTGGGACAGACATCAAAAGCTTTCTTT
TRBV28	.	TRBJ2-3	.	CASSLPRDYTDTQYF	TGTGCCAGCAGTTTGCCGAGGGATTACACAGATACGCAGTATTTT
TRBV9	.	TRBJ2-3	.	CASSVGGWTDTQYF	TGTGCCAGCAGCGTAGGAGGTTGGACAGATACGCAGTATTTT
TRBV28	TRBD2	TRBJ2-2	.	CATTGGPNTGELFF	TGTGCCACAACGGGAGGGCCGAACACCGGGGAGCTGTTTTTT
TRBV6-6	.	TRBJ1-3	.	CASSRRTGSGNTIYF	TGTGCCAGCAGCCGCAGGACTGGCTCTGGAAACACCATATATTTT
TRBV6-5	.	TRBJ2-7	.	CASTLPGAGGEQYF	TGTGCCAGCACCCTACCGGGAGCCGGGGGCGAGCAGTACTTC
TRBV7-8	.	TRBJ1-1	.	CASSTSNTEAFF	TGTGCCAGCAGCACCTCTAATACTGAAGCTTTCTTT
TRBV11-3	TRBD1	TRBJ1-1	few	CASSPPGGIGAFF	TGTGCCAGCAGCCCTCCAGGGGGCATTGGAGCTTTCTTT
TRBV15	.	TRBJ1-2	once	CATSRGGNGYTF	TGTGCCACCAGCAGAGGGGGCAATGGCTACACCTTC
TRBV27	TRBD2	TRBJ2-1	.	CASSLRLAGLTIEQFF	TGTGCCAGCAGTCTACGACTAGCGGGGCTCACAATAGAGCAGTTCTTC
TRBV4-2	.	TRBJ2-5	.	CASSQEASEETQYF	TGTGCCAGCAGCCAAGAAGCGTCGGAAGAGACCCAGTACTTC
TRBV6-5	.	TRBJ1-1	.	CASNGGREATEAFF	TGTGCCAGCAATGGGGGGAGGGAGGCTACTGAAGCTTTCTTT
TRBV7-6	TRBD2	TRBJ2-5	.	CASSLGTRSGETQYF	TGTGCCAGCAGCTTGGGGACTAGATCCGGGGAGACCCAGTACTTC